Listed here are 15 T cell receptor beta chains from one sample, sequenced in a study of tissue T cells after allogeneic stem cell transplantation. The protocol was immunoSEQ multiplex PCR, while the TCRdb copy is restricted to in-frame clones and leaves out a portion. Of more than 450 clones in the sample, around 45% were seen once. Here the sequenced sample was skin, taken at autopsy. All receptors come from a female patient aged 40 to 69 with steroid-refractory graft-versus-host disease after an allogeneic stem cell transplant. The graft donor may account for some of the T cells.

As DNA, the CDR3 is TGTGCCAGCAGCCCGGACTTTGGCGAGCAGTACTTC. Translating it yields CASSPDFGEQYF. V gene TRBV7-8 combines with J gene TRBJ2-7; possible D gene TRBD2, 5 bases. CDR3 length equals 12 residues. V lost 5 bases to trimming and J lost 6 bases, with 11 bases between them. CDR1 is SGHVS and CDR2 is FQNEAQ in the germline V gene.

This clone appeared once. The V call is TRBV5-6, the J call TRBJ2-3; D is uncertain. This CDR3 has 13 residues. Germline CDR1 reads SGHDT; CDR2 reads YYEEEE. With 0 bases removed from V and 3 bases from J, the gap between germline ends came to 5 bases. In nucleotides, the CDR3 is TGTGCCAGCAGCTTGGTTGAGACAGATACGCAGTATTTT. It encodes CASSLVETDTQYF.

The V call is TRBV14, the J call TRBJ2-3; the match to TRBD2 covers 11 bases. Germline-derived CDR1 and CDR2 are SGHDN and FVKESK. Losses at the gene ends were 3 bases for V and 3 bases for J; bases not matched to a gene: 2. This CDR3 is 15 amino acids long. CDR3 sequence reads: CASSHRLAGTDTQYF. The CDR3 DNA reads as TGTGCCAGCAGCCACCGACTAGCGGGGACAGATACGCAGTATTTT. Looking up the rest from reference TRBV14 and TRBJ2-3 gives the full variable domain: EAGVTQFPSHSVIEKGQTVTLRCDPISGHDNLYWYRRVMGKEIKFLLHFVKESKQDESGMPNNRFLAERTGGTYSTLKVQPAELEDSGVYFCASSHRLAGTDTQYFGPGTRLTVL.

V gene TRBV5-5 combines with J gene TRBJ1-1; D may be TRBD1 (5 bases). This CDR3 region has 14 residues. V was trimmed by 2 bases and J by 5 bases, leaving 13 bases between them. Germline values: CDR1 SGHKS, CDR2 YYEKEE (reference sequence). The CDR3 DNA reads TGTGCCAGCAGCTTTGTGGGGAGGGGAACTGAAGCTTTCTTT. Protein product: CASSFVGRGTEAFF. The whole variable domain, filled in from reference TRBV5-5 and TRBJ1-1, reads DAGVTQSPTHLIKTRGQQVTLRCSPISGHKSVSWYQQVLGQGPQFIFQYYEKEERGRGNFPDRFSARQFPNYSSELNVNALLLGDSALYLCASSFVGRGTEAFFGQGTRLTVV.

The chain employs TRBV20-1 and TRBJ2-4; TRBD2 aligns across 8 bases. CDR1 and CDR2 (germline): DFQATT, SNEGSKA (reference sequence). Trimming took 0 bases from V and 13 from J; bases not matched to a gene: 2. This CDR3 is 11 amino acids long. The CDR3, as DNA: TGCAGTGCTAGAGATAAGCGGGGGCAGTACTTC. Its translation is CSARDKRGQYF.

On this clone: The junction and the germline gene differ at one end; a read error may be behind it. The chain combines TRBV7-7 with TRBJ2-5; weak D call: TRBD2 (8 bases). Germline assignment: CDR1 SSHAT and CDR2 FNYEAQ (reference sequence). The CDR3 totals 14 residues. The CDR3 DNA reads TGTGCTAGCAGCTTAGCGGGACAGTTAGAGACCCAGTACTTC. Its protein product is CASSLAGQLETQYF.

This clone was seen more than once but under ten times. CDR3 sequence (DNA): TGTGCCAGCAGTCCTACCGGGGGGGGGAAAAAACTGTTTTTT. Residues: CASSPTGGGKKLFF. The chain recombines TRBV27 with TRBJ1-4; the D gene is possibly TRBD1 (5 bases). Germline CDR1 reads MNHEY; CDR2 reads SMNVEV (reference sequence). The CDR3 runs 14 residues. The V end was cut by 5 bases, the J end by 9 bases, with 16 bases between.

By share, this clone counts as large. This chain uses TRBV27 with TRBJ2-5; no definite D call. V lost 3 bases and J lost 5, with 10 bases in between. Germline CDR1 MNHEY, CDR2 SMNVEV (reference sequence). CDR3 size: 13 residues. As DNA, the CDR3 is TGTGCCAGCAGTTTTCGGCAGAAGGAGACCCAGTACTTC. Translating it yields CASSFRQKETQYF.

The rearrangement links TRBV10-3 to TRBJ1-2; D remains unclear. Germline lookup yields CDR1 ENHRY and CDR2 SYGVKD. The CDR3 is 13 residues long. V was pared by 3 bases and J by 5 bases, with 10 bases between. In DNA, the CDR3 is TGTGCCATCAGTGACTCCCGGGGTTATGGCTACACCTTC. Protein product: CAISDSRGYGYTF.

V is TRBV20-1 and J is TRBJ2-7; TRBD1 matches at 7 bases. This CDR3 has 11 amino acids. V dropped 2 bases and J dropped 9; count of bases not matched to a gene: 4. The V gene's germline CDR1 is DFQATT and CDR2 SNEGSKA (reference sequence). The CDR3 bases are TGCAGTGCTAGACGACAGGGCGGGCAGTACTTC. Protein sequence: CSARRQGGQYF.

This chain uses TRBV2 with TRBJ2-7; 9 nucleotides match TRBD1. Germline loops: CDR1 SNHLY, CDR2 FYNNEI. The CDR3 loop spans 12 amino acids. J was trimmed by 6 bases and V by 4 bases; bases with no gene match: 1. The CDR3 region is CASSGTGVEQYF. The CDR3 coding sequence is TGTGCCAGCAGTGGGACAGGGGTCGAGCAGTACTTC.

The gene calls are TRBV6-5 and TRBJ2-7; 11 nucleotides match TRBD2. The CDR3 is 14 residues long. The germline V gene encodes CDR1 MNHEY and CDR2 SVGAGI. After removal of 8 bases from V and 3 bases from J, the junction contained 6 bases not matched to a gene. CDR3 protein: CASDSGTSGYEQYF. CDR3 nucleotides: TGTGCCAGCGATTCCGGGACTAGCGGCTACGAGCAGTACTTC.

In its sample, this clone ranks as medium-sized. The J gene is TRBJ1-5, the V gene TRBV6-1; D is undetermined. The V end was cut by 2 bases, the J end by 0 bases, with 11 bases between. This CDR3 has 16 residues. The germline CDR1 and CDR2 sequences are MNHNS and SASEGT. The CDR3 loop reads CASSELRDYSNQPQHF. The CDR3 region has the DNA TGTGCCAGCAGTGAATTGCGGGATTATAGCAATCAGCCCCAGCATTTT.

In its sample, this clone was seen a few times. The rearrangement joins TRBV24-1 to TRBJ2-3; D gene unclear. Trimming removed 5 bases from V and 3 bases from J, with 14 bases in between. Germline lookup yields CDR1 KGHDR and CDR2 SFDVKD. The CDR3 runs to 15 residues. CDR3 sequence (DNA): TGTGCCACCAGTGTCCAAGGACGGCAAACAGATACGCAGTATTTT. Translation gives CATSVQGRQTDTQYF.

The V call is TRBV4-3, the J call TRBJ2-2, with TRBD2 matching 8 bases. V was pared by 2 bases and J by 1 base, with 0 bases of the junction left unmatched. The CDR3 contains 15 residues. Germline CDR1 is LGHNA and CDR2 is YSLEER. The CDR3: CASSQLAGNTGELFF. CDR3 nucleotides: TGCGCCAGCAGCCAACTAGCGGGGAACACCGGGGAGCTGTTTTTT.